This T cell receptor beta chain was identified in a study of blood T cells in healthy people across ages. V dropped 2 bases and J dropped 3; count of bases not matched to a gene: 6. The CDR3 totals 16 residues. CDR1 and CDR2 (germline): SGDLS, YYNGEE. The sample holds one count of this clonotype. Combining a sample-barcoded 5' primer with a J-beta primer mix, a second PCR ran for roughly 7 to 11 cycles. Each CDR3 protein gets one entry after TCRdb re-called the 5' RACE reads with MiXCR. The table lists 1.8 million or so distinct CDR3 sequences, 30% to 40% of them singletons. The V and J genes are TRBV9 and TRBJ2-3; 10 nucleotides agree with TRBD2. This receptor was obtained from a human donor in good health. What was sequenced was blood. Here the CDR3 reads CASSVASGGQTDTQYF. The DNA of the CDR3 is TGTGCCAGCAGCGTGGCTAGCGGGGGACAAACAGATACGCAGTATTTT.